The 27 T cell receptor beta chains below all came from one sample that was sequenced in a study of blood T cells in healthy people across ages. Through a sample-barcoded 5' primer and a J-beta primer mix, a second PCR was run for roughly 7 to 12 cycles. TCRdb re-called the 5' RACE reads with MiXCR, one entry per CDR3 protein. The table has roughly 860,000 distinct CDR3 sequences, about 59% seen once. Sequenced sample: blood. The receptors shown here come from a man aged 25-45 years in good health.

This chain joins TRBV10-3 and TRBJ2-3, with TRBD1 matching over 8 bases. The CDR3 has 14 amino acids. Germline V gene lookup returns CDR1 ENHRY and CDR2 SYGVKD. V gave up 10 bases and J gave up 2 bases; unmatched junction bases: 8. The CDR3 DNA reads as TGTGCCACCTCGGACAGGGCGGACACAGATACGCAGTATTTT. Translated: CATSDRADTDTQYF.

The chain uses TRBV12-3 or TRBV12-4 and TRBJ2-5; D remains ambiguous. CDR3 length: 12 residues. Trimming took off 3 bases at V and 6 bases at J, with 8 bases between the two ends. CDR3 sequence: CASSFKSQTQYF. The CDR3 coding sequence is TGTGCCAGCAGTTTTAAGTCGCAGACCCAGTACTTC.

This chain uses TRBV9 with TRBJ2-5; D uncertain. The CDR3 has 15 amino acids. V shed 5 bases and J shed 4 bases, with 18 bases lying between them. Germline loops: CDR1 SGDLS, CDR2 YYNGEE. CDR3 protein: CASSPYAGLRETQYF. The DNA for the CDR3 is TGTGCCAGCAGTCCCTACGCTGGCCTGAGAGAGACCCAGTACTTC.

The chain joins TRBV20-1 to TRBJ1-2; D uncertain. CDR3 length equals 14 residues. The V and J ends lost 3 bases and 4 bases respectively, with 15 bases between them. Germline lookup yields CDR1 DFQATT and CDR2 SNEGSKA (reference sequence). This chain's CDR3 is CSASAQAPSYGYTF. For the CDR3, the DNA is TGCAGTGCTAGTGCCCAGGCCCCGTCCTATGGCTACACCTTC.

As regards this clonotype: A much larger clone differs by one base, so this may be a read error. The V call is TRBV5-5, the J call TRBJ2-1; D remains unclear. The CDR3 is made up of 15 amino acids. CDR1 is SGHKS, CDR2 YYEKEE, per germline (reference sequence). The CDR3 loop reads CASSPLKGFDNEQFF. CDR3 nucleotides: TGCGCCAGCAGCCCCTTGAAGGGATTTGACAATGAGCAGTTCTTC.

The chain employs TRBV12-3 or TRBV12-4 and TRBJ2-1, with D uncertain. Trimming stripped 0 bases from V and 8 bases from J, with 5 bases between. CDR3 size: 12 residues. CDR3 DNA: TGTGCCAGCAGTTTAGCGGTCCATGAGCAGTTCTTC. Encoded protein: CASSLAVHEQFF.

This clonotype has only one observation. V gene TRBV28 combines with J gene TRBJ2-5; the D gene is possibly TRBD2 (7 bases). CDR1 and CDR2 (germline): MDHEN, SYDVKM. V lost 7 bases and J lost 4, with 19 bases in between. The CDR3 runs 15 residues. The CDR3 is CASTLDGGAGETQYF. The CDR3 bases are TGTGCCAGCACCCTCGATGGGGGGGCGGGAGAGACCCAGTACTTC.

The CDR3: CASRRANVLTF. The CDR3 DNA reads TGTGCCAGTCGCAGGGCCAACGTCCTGACTTTC. This chain uses TRBV6-5 with TRBJ2-6; D unresolved. V shed 9 bases and J shed 5 bases, with 5 bases lying between them. CDR1 is MNHEY, CDR2 SVGAGI, per germline. The CDR3 spans 11 residues.

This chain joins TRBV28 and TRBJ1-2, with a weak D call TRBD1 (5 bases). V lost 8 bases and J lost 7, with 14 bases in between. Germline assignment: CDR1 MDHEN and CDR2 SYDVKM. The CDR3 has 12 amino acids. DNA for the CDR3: TGTGCCAGCCGCACCCAGGGAGGTGGCTACACCTTC. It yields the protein CASRTQGGGYTF.

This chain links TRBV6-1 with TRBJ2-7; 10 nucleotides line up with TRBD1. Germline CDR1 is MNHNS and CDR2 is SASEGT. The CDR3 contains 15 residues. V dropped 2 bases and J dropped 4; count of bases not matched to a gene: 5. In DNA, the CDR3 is TGTGCCAGCAGTGAAACGACAGGGGGCATGTACGAGCAGTACTTC. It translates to CASSETTGGMYEQYF.

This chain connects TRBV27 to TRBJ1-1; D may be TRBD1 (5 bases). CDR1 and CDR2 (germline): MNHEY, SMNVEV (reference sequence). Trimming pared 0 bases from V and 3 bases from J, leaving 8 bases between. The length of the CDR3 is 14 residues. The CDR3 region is CASSLSGGDTEAFF. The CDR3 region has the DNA TGTGCCAGCAGTTTATCAGGAGGGGACACTGAAGCTTTCTTT.

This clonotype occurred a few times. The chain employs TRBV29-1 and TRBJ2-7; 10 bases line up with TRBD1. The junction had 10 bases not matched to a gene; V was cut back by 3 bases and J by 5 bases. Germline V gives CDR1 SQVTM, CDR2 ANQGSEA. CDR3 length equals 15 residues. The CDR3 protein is CSVEFLGTGVHEQYF. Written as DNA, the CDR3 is TGCAGCGTTGAGTTCTTGGGGACAGGGGTCCACGAGCAGTACTTC.

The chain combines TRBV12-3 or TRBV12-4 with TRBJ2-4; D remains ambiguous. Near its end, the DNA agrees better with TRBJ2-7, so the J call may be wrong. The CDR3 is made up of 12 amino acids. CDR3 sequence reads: CASSFVVGEQYF. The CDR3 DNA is TGTGCCAGCAGTTTCGTGGTGGGCGAGCAGTACTTC.

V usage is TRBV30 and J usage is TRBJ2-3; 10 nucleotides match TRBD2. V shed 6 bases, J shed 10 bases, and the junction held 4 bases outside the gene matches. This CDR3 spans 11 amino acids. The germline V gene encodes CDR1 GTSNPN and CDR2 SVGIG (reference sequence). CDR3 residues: CACTTSGAQYF. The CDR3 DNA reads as TGTGCCTGCACTACTAGCGGGGCGCAGTATTTT.

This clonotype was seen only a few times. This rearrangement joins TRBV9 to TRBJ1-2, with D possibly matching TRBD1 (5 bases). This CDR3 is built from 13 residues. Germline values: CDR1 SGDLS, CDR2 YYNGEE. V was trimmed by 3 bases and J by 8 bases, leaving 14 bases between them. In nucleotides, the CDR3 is TGTGCCAGCAGCGGAGTCGGGGACTTCGGCTACACCTTC. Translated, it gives CASSGVGDFGYTF.

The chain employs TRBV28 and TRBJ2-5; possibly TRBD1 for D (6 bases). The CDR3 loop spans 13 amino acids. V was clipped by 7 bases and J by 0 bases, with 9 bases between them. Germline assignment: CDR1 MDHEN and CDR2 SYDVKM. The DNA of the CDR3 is TGTGCCAGCATGAGGGACAACCAAGAGACCCAGTACTTC. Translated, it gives CASMRDNQETQYF.

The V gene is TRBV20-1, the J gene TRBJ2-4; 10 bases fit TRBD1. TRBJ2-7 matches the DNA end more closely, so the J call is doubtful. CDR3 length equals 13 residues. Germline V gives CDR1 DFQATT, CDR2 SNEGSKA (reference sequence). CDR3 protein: CSARAGTGDEQYF. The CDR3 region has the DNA TGCAGTGCTAGAGCGGGGACAGGGGACGAGCAGTACTTC.

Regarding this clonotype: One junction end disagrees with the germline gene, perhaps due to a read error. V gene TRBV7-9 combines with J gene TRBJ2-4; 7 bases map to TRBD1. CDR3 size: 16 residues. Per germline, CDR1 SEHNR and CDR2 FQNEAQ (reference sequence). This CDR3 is CVSSSPWGTDKNIQYF. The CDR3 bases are TGTGTCAGCAGCTCCCCCTGGGGGACAGATAAAAACATTCAGTACTTC.

CDR3 in DNA: TGTGCCACCAGCAGGTTTGGGCGATCGGGGTACAATGAGCAGTTCTTC. Translated, it gives CATSRFGRSGYNEQFF. The chain joins TRBV15 to TRBJ2-1; D is perhaps TRBD2 (5 bases). Germline loops: CDR1 LNHNV, CDR2 YYDKDF (reference sequence). This CDR3 is built from 16 residues. V was clipped by 3 bases and J by 4 bases, with 16 bases between them.

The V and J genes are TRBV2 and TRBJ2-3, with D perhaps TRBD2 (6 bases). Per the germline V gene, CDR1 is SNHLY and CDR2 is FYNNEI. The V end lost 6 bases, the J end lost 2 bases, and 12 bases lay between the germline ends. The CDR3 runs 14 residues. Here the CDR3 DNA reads TGTGCCAGCAGACCGGGACTCATCACAGATACGCAGTATTTT. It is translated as CASRPGLITDTQYF. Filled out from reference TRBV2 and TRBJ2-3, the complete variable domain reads EPEVTQTPSHQVTQMGQEVILRCVPISNHLYFYWYRQILGQKVEFLVSFYNNEISEKSEIFDDQFSVERPDGSNFTLKIRSTKLEDSAMYFCASRPGLITDTQYFGPGTRLTVL.

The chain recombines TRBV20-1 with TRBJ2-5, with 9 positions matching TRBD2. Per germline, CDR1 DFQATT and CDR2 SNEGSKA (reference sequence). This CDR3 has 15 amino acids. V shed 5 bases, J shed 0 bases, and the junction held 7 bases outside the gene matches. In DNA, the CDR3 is TGCAGTGCTTTTTCTAGCGGGGTATACCAAGAGACCCAGTACTTC. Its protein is CSAFSSGVYQETQYF.

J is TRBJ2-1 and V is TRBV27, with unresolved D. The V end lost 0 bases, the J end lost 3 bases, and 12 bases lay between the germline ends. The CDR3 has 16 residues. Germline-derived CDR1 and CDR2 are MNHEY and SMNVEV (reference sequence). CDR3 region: CASSLSGARLYNEQFF. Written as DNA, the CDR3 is TGTGCCAGCAGTTTATCCGGCGCGAGACTCTACAATGAGCAGTTCTTC.

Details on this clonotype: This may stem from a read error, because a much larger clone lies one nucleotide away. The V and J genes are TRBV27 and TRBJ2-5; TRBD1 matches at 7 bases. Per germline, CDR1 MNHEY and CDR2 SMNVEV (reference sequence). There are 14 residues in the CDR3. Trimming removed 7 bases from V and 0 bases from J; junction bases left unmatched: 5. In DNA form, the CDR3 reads TGTGCCAGCATTCCGACAGGGAACCAAGAGACCCAGTACTTC. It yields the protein CASIPTGNQETQYF.

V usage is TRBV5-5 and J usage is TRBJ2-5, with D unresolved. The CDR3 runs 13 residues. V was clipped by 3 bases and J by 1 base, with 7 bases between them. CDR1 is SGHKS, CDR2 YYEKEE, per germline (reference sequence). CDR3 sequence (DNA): TGTGCCAGCAGCTGGGCACTCCAAGAGACCCAGTACTTC. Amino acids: CASSWALQETQYF.

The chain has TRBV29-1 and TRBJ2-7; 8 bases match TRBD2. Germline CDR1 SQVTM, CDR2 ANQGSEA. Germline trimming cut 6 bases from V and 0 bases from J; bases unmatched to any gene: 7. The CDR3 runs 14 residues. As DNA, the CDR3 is TGCAGCGTAAGCGGGGGTTTAAGCTCCTACGAGCAGTACTTC. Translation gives CSVSGGLSSYEQYF.

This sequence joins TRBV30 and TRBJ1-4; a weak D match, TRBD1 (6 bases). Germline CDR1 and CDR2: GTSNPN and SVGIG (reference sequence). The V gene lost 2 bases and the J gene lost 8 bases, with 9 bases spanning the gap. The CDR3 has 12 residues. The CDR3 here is CAWSPTGEKLFF. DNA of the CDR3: TGTGCCTGGAGTCCGACAGGAGAAAAACTGTTTTTT. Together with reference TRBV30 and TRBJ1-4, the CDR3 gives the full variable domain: SQTIHQWPATLVQPVGSPLSLECTVEGTSNPNLYWYRQAAGRGLQLLFYSVGIGQISSEVPQNLSASRPQDRQFILSSKKLLLSDSGFYLCAWSPTGEKLFFGSGTQLSVL.

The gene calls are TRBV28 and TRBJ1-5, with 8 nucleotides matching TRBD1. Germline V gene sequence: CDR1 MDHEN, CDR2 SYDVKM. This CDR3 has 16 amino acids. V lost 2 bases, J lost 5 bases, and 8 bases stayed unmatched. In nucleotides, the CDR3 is TGTGCCAGCAGTTTAATCCCAGGACAGGGTTATCAGCCCCAGCATTTT. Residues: CASSLIPGQGYQPQHF.